This TCR beta chain originates from a study of blood T cells in healthy people across ages. In germline, CDR1 is MNHEY, CDR2 SVGEGT. CDR3 length equals 16 residues. V trimming: 7 bases; J trimming: 0 bases; junction bases outside the gene matches: 6. Alongside a J-beta primer mix, a sample-barcoded 5' primer served in a second PCR lasting roughly 7 to 12 cycles. MiXCR was run by TCRdb on the 5' RACE reads, yielding one entry per CDR3 protein. The table records 750,000 or so distinct CDR3 sequences, approximately 25% of them present only once. This clonotype was seen many times. These same records also appear under a second study, on T cells of mothers and their children. From that paper: Related mother-child pairs showed slightly higher but non-significant overlap than unrelated pairs.

Sample: blood. The TCR comes from a boy between 10 and 17 years old in good health. V is TRBV6-2 or TRBV6-3 and J is TRBJ2-6; 7 nucleotides agree with TRBD1. CDR3 nucleotides: TGTGCCAGCACCCTGACAGGGACCTCTGGGGCCAACGTCCTGACTTTC. Amino acid sequence: CASTLTGTSGANVLTF.